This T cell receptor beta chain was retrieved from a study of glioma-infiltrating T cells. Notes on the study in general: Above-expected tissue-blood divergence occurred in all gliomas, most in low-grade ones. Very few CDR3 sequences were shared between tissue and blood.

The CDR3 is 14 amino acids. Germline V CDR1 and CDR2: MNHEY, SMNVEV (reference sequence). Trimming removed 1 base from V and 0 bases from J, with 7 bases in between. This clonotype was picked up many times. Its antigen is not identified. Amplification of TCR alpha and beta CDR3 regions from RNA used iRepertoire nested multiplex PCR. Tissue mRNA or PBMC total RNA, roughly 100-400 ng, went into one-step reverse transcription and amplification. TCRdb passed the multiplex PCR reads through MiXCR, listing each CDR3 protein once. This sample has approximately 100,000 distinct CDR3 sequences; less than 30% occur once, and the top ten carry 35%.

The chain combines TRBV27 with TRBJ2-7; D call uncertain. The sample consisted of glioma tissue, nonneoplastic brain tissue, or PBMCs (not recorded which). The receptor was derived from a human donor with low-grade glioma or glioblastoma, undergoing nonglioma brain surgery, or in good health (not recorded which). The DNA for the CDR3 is TGTGCCAGCAGTTTATATGGCAGCTCCTACGAGCAGTACTTC. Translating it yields CASSLYGSSYEQYF.